The subject of this entry is one T cell receptor beta chain. What was sequenced were expressed TCRB transcripts, since all of the isolated RNA had been reverse transcribed. This table comes from immunoSEQ multiplex PCR, and its TCRdb copy is limited to in-frame clones, with some not included. The table has under 200,000 clones, around 8% seen once. Every donor had blood drawn once into heparin, 90 to 150 mL on average. The sample originates from a study of beta chain features in type 1 diabetes. The length of the CDR3 is 17 residues. V dropped 1 base and J dropped 8; count of bases not matched to a gene: 9. Germline V gene lookup returns CDR1 SGHDT and CDR2 YYEEEE.

The TCR was taken from a man between 18 and 29 years old in good health. The specimen sequenced was central memory CD4+ T cells from blood. This chain connects TRBV5-6 to TRBJ2-1; 13 nucleotides align to TRBD2. CDR3 nucleotides: TGTGCCAGCAGCTTGCCTTTGGGGACTAGCGGGATCGATGAGCAGTTCTTC. Translating gives CASSLPLGTSGIDEQFF.